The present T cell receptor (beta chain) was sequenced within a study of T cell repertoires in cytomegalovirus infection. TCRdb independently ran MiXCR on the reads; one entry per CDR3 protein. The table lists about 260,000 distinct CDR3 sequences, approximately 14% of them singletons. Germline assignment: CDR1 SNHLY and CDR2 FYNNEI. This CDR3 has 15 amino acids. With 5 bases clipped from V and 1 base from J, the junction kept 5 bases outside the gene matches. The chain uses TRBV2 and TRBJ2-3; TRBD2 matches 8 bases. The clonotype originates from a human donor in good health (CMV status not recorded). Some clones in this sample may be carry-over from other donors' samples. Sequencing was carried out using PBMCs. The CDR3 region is CASSSWRGGTDTQYF. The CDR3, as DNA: TGTGCCAGCAGTTCTTGGCGGGGGGGCACAGATACGCAGTATTTT. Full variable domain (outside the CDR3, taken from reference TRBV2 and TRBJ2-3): EPEVTQTPSHQVTQMGQEVILRCVPISNHLYFYWYRQILGQKVEFLVSFYNNEISEKSEIFDDQFSVERPDGSNFTLKIRSTKLEDSAMYFCASSSWRGGTDTQYFGPGTRLTVL.